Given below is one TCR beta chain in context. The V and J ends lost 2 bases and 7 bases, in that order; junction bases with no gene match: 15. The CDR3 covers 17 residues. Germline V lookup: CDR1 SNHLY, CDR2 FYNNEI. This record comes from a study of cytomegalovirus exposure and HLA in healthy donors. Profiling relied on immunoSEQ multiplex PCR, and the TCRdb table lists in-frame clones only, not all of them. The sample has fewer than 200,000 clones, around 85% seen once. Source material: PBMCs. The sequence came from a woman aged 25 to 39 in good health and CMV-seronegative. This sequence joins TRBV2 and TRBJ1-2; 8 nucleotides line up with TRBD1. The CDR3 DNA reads TGTGCCAGCAGTGAAAATCGTCCCGGACAGGGAATCCGTGGCTACACCTTC. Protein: CASSENRPGQGIRGYTF.